The 4 T cell receptor beta chains below come from one sample, sequenced in a study of blood T cells in healthy people across ages. The use of a sample-barcoded 5' primer and a J-beta primer mix characterized a second PCR of about 6 to 12 cycles. Via MiXCR, TCRdb re-called the 5' RACE reads, giving one row per CDR3 protein. This table holds 800,000 to 950,000 distinct CDR3 sequences, roughly 43% found once. Sequencing input: blood. These TCRs come from a man aged 25-45 years in good health.

The chain combines TRBV6-1 with TRBJ2-7; the match to TRBD1 covers 7 bases. The CDR3 sequence is 14 residues long. Germline lookup yields CDR1 MNHNS and CDR2 SASEGT. With V trimmed by 1 base and J by 0 bases, 0 bases remained unmatched. The chain's CDR3 is CASSEGDSSYEQYF. Written as DNA, the CDR3 is TGTGCCAGCAGTGAAGGGGACAGCTCCTACGAGCAGTACTTC.

This clonotype came up once. For the CDR3, the DNA is TGTGCCAGCATGAACAGGCGAGATACGCAGTATTTT. This translates into CASMNRRDTQYF. The rearrangement uses TRBV2 and TRBJ2-3; possibly TRBD1 for D (5 bases). V dropped 7 bases and J dropped 5 bases, with 10 bases sitting between them. CDR3 length equals 12 residues. CDR1 is SNHLY, CDR2 FYNNEI, per germline. The full variable domain, with the rest looked up from reference TRBV2 and TRBJ2-3, is EPEVTQTPSHQVTQMGQEVILRCVPISNHLYFYWYRQILGQKVEFLVSFYNNEISEKSEIFDDQFSVERPDGSNFTLKIRSTKLEDSAMYFCASMNRRDTQYFGPGTRLTVL.

In this sample, this clonotype turned up a few times. The DNA for the CDR3 is TGTGCCAGCAGGTTCGAAGGGATTGGAAACATTCAGTACTTC. It yields the protein CASRFEGIGNIQYF. The V gene is TRBV27, the J gene TRBJ2-4, with D uncertain. V lost 6 bases and J lost 6, with 15 bases in between. Germline loops: CDR1 MNHEY, CDR2 SMNVEV (reference sequence). The length of the CDR3 is 14 residues.

This clonotype was recorded a few times. The rearrangement joins TRBV30 to TRBJ1-2; 7 nucleotides line up with TRBD1. Germline V CDR1 and CDR2: GTSNPN, SVGIG (reference sequence). V trimming: 5 bases; J trimming: 4 bases; junction bases outside the gene matches: 7. This CDR3 has 13 amino acids. The CDR3 protein is CAWLRQGVYGYTF. The CDR3 nucleotides read TGTGCCTGGTTGCGACAGGGCGTCTATGGCTACACCTTC.